One sample yielded the 6 T cell receptor beta chains listed below, sequenced in a study of post-analysis software for immune sequencing data. Study results and limitations: Comparison of patients with controls showed 4 to 6 TRBV segments more frequent in patients, TRBV5-6, TRBV5-1 and TRBV20-1 among them.

Researchers reported that TCR beta cDNA libraries carried unique molecular identifiers. TCRdb used MiXCR to reprocess the PCR reads, holding one entry per CDR3 protein. Altogether fewer than 550,000 distinct CDR3 sequences are present, roughly 34% being singletons, with the ten largest covering around 6.1%. These receptors are not linked to any known antigen. The sample taken for sequencing was blood. The receptors here all came from a girl aged 2-17 years with multiple sclerosis.

Details on this clonotype: Compared with germline, one end of the junction differs, possibly owing to a read error. The V gene is TRBV12-3 or TRBV12-4, the J gene TRBJ2-4, with no clear D. The CDR3 runs to 15 residues. CDR3 nucleotide sequence: TGTGCCAGCAGTTTAACGGCTTACGCCAAAAACATTCAGGACTTC. Translation: CASSLTAYAKNIQDF.

This clonotype was found a few times. The chain links TRBV6-2 or TRBV6-3 to TRBJ2-7; 8 positions agree with TRBD2. Germline V gene data show CDR1 as MNHEY and CDR2 as SVGEGT. This CDR3 has 16 residues. V lost 5 bases to trimming and J lost 1 base; unmatched junction nucleotides: 10. The CDR3 here is CASSPPRGGLSYEQYF. CDR3 bases: TGTGCCAGCAGTCCCCCTCGGGGGGGGCTTTCCTACGAGCAGTACTTC.

This clonotype was recorded many times. The V gene is TRBV6-5, the J gene TRBJ2-1, with 13 bases that match TRBD2. The CDR3 length is 17 residues. The germline V gene encodes CDR1 MNHEY and CDR2 SVGAGI. After removal of 0 bases from V and 6 bases from J, the junction contained 5 bases not matched to a gene. CDR3 in amino acids: CASSYSAGLAGINEQFF. CDR3 in DNA: TGTGCCAGCAGTTACTCAGCGGGACTAGCGGGGATCAATGAGCAGTTCTTC.

This chain links TRBV27 with TRBJ1-2; unclear D gene. V gave up 11 bases and J gave up 7 bases, with 8 bases separating them. The CDR3 covers 9 residues. CDR1 is MNHEY, CDR2 SMNVEV, per germline (reference sequence). The CDR3 region is CASPFGYTF. The CDR3 coding sequence is TGTGCCTCACCCTTTGGCTACACCTTC.

The rearrangement uses TRBV29-1 and TRBJ1-1; D gene ambiguous. Germline values: CDR1 SQVTM, CDR2 ANQGSEA. The CDR3 runs 13 residues. V lost 3 bases to trimming and J lost 4 bases, with 12 bases between them. The CDR3: CSVENGLLTEAFF. CDR3 in DNA: TGCAGCGTTGAGAACGGGCTCCTCACTGAAGCTTTCTTT.

This clonotype appeared many times. The chain recombines TRBV5-1 with TRBJ2-1; D gene ambiguous. The CDR3 length is 13 residues. The V end was cut by 0 bases, the J end by 4 bases, with 5 bases between. Germline V gene data show CDR1 as SGHRS and CDR2 as YFSETQ. The CDR3 DNA sequence: TGCGCCAGCAGCTTGGACGGGTACAATGAGCAGTTCTTC. This sequence encodes CASSLDGYNEQFF.